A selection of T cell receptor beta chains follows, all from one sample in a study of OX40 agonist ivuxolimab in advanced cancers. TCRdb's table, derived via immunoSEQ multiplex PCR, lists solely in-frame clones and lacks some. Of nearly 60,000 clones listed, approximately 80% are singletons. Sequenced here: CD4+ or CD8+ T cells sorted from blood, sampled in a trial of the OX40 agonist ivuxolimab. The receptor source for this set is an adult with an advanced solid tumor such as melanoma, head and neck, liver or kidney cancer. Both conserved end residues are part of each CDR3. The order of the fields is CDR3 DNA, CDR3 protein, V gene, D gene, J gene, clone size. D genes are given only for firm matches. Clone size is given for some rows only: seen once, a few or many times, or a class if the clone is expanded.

TGTGCCAGCAGTGATTCCGGGACAGGGGGCTTCGGGGAGCTGTTTTTT,CASSDSGTGGFGELFF,TRBV2,TRBD1,TRBJ2-2,-
TGCGCCAGCAGTCCTCGGACTAGCGGGGGAGATACGCAGTATTTT,CASSPRTSGGDTQYF,TRBV4-1,TRBD2,TRBJ2-3,-
TGCGCCAGCAGCTTATCACAGGGGGATACGCAGTATTTT,CASSLSQGDTQYF,TRBV5-1,TRBD1,TRBJ2-3,-
TGTGCCAGTAGCCGACCACCGGGAGATACGCAGTATTTT,CASSRPPGDTQYF,TRBV19,-,TRBJ2-3,-
TGTGCCAGCAGCTTATTGGGAATGAGCACAGATACGCAGTATTTT,CASSLLGMSTDTQYF,TRBV7-6,-,TRBJ2-3,once
TGTGCCAGCAGCTTGGCTGGGGGAACAGATACGCAGTATTTT,CASSLAGGTDTQYF,TRBV7-8,-,TRBJ2-3,few
TGTGCCAGCAGCTTGTTGGGGGGCGGGTACGAGCAGTACTTC,CASSLLGGGYEQYF,TRBV5-6,-,TRBJ2-7,-
TGTGCCAGCCGTGCCCTGCAGGGGCCTAACACCGGGGAGCTGTTTTTT,CASRALQGPNTGELFF,TRBV27,-,TRBJ2-2,-
TGTGCCAGCAGCGCCCGCACCGGGGGACCGGGCTATGGCTACACCTTC,CASSARTGGPGYGYTF,TRBV5-6,-,TRBJ1-2,-
TGTGCCAGCAGTAATACGAACACCGGGGAGCTGTTTTTT,CASSNTNTGELFF,TRBV6-1,-,TRBJ2-2,-
TGTGCCAGCAGTGTAACAGGGGGCGTTTCACCCCTCCACTTT,CASSVTGGVSPLHF,TRBV2,TRBD1,TRBJ1-6,once
TGTGCCAGCAGGTACACAAACCAAGAGACCCAGTACTTC,CASRYTNQETQYF,TRBV7-8,-,TRBJ2-5,-
TGTGCCAGTAGTATAACGACACTGAATGAAAAACTGTTTTTT,CASSITTLNEKLFF,TRBV19,-,TRBJ1-4,-
TGTGCCAGCAGCTTAAGGACAGGGGGCTCCTATAATTCACCCCTCCACTTT,CASSLRTGGSYNSPLHF,TRBV7-8,TRBD1,TRBJ1-6,-
TGTGCCAGTAGTATTGGGGGGACTGGAGCGAACACTGAAGCTTTCTTT,CASSIGGTGANTEAFF,TRBV19,-,TRBJ1-1,-
TGTGCCAGCAAAGCAGACACTGAAGCTTTCTTT,CASKADTEAFF,TRBV6-1,-,TRBJ1-1,-
TGTGCCAGCAGTGAGACAGGGATAGGCGCTGAAGCTTTCTTT,CASSETGIGAEAFF,TRBV6-1,TRBD1,TRBJ1-1,-
TGTGCCAGCAGCACCCGAGGGGCGGGGGGGCCCACAGATACGCAGTATTTT,CASSTRGAGGPTDTQYF,TRBV9,TRBD2,TRBJ2-3,many
TGTGCCAGCAGCTCCGCCAGGGGGGACCTACAAGAGACCCAGTACTTC,CASSSARGDLQETQYF,TRBV7-2,-,TRBJ2-5,-
TGTGCCAGCAGTTTTAGGAGCGGGGGCCGCTACGAGCAGTACTTC,CASSFRSGGRYEQYF,TRBV28,TRBD2,TRBJ2-7,-
TGCAGCGTTGATCTAACGGGGCCAGGCTACGAGCAGTACTTC,CSVDLTGPGYEQYF,TRBV29-1,-,TRBJ2-7,-
TGTGCCAGCAGCTACGGACGTATAACTAACTATGGCTACACCTTC,CASSYGRITNYGYTF,TRBV7-8,-,TRBJ1-2,-
TGTGCCAGCAGCTTAGAGACTAGCGGGGGGGAGACCCAGTACTTC,CASSLETSGGETQYF,TRBV7-6,TRBD2,TRBJ2-5,-
TGTGCCAGCAGCTTAGATGGAAGACAGAGGGTTTCCTACGAGCAGTACTTC,CASSLDGRQRVSYEQYF,TRBV11-2,-,TRBJ2-7,-
TGTGCCAGCGGGGAAGCAGGAACTAATGAAAAACTGTTTTTT,CASGEAGTNEKLFF,TRBV7-9,-,TRBJ1-4,-
TGTGCCAGCAGCTTAGCCATACATAATTCACCCCTCCACTTT,CASSLAIHNSPLHF,TRBV11-2,-,TRBJ1-6,-
TGTGCCAGCAGGAGGACAGGGAACTATGGCTACACCTTC,CASRRTGNYGYTF,TRBV25-1,TRBD1,TRBJ1-2,-
TGCAGCGCACAGGGGACGAGCTACAATGAGCAGTTCTTC,CSAQGTSYNEQFF,TRBV29-1,TRBD1,TRBJ2-1,-
TGTGCCAGCATCTCAGGACAGAACTATGGCTACACCTTC,CASISGQNYGYTF,TRBV11-3,-,TRBJ1-2,few
TGTGCCAGCAGCTTGGGGACAGGGGGTAACTATGGCTACACCTTC,CASSLGTGGNYGYTF,TRBV5-6,TRBD1,TRBJ1-2,-
TGTGCCAGCTCACCACTTCGAGAGACCCAGTACTTC,CASSPLRETQYF,TRBV18,-,TRBJ2-5,-
TGTGCCAGCAGCTTAGGAAGGTATCGACGCTTCTCCTATAATTCACCCCTCCACTTT,CASSLGRYRRFSYNSPLHF,TRBV11-3,-,TRBJ1-6,-
TGTGCCAGCAGCTCCTCCCCCCAGGGGTCCCACGAGCAGTACTTC,CASSSSPQGSHEQYF,TRBV11-3,-,TRBJ2-7,-
TGCAGCGGAGGGACGGGGTCCTACGAGCAGTACTTC,CSGGTGSYEQYF,TRBV29-1,-,TRBJ2-7,-
TGCGCCAGCAGCTTGAGGACGGCTGAAAAACTGTTTTTT,CASSLRTAEKLFF,TRBV5-1,-,TRBJ1-4,-
TGTGCCAGCAGTCAAACCACAGGGGTCGAGACCCAGTACTTC,CASSQTTGVETQYF,TRBV7-9,TRBD1,TRBJ2-5,-
TGTGCCAGCAGTCCGGGGACAGGGGGTAGGCAGCCCCAGCATTTT,CASSPGTGGRQPQHF,TRBV6-6,TRBD1,TRBJ1-5,once
TGTGCCAGCAGTCAAAGCGGGGGGCACACCGGGGAGCTGTTTTTT,CASSQSGGHTGELFF,TRBV6-4,TRBD2,TRBJ2-2,-
TGCAGCGTTGAGTCACTGGGAGAGACCCAGTACTTC,CSVESLGETQYF,TRBV29-1,-,TRBJ2-5,-
TGTGCCAGCAGCTTAGACAGGTCTAACTATGGCTACACCTTC,CASSLDRSNYGYTF,TRBV7-9,-,TRBJ1-2,few
TGTGCCACCGCCCTTGAGCAGTACTTC,CATALEQYF,TRBV7-8,-,TRBJ2-7,-
TGTGCCAGTCAAACTAGTGGCCAAGAGACCCAGTACTTC,CASQTSGQETQYF,TRBV6-6,-,TRBJ2-5,-
TGTGCCAGCAAAGGACAGACCGGGGAGACCCAGTACTTC,CASKGQTGETQYF,TRBV2,-,TRBJ2-5,-
TGTGCCAGCAGTTACAGGACAGGGGGCCAGCCCCAGCATTTT,CASSYRTGGQPQHF,TRBV6-5,TRBD1,TRBJ1-5,-
TGTGCCAGCAGCCAAGTCGGGACAAACACGGCACTGTTTTTT,CASSQVGTNTALFF,TRBV4-2,-,TRBJ1-4,-
TGTGCCAGCAGTGGTTCCCCGGGGGATACGCAGTATTTT,CASSGSPGDTQYF,TRBV25-1,-,TRBJ2-3,-